The rows below give T cell receptor beta chains drawn from one sample of a study of control samples from healthy donors and cancer patients. Here immunoSEQ multiplex PCR was the method, and the copy in TCRdb shows in-frame clones only, minus some. The table shows tens of thousands of clones, with 94% occurring only once. The sequenced sample was blood. The source of these receptors is a man younger than 40 in good health. Both conserved end residues are part of each CDR3. The D gene is left open where the match is weak. Clone size, where shown, is once, few, many, or a class for clones that have expanded.

len: 13; abundance: NA; j_gene: TRBJ1-1; d_gene: TRBD1; v_gene: TRBV11-2; CDR3aa: CASSVGQGAEAFF; CDR3nt: TGTGCCAGCAGCGTCGGACAGGGGGCTGAAGCTTTCTTT
len: 13; abundance: NA; j_gene: TRBJ1-5; d_gene: NA; v_gene: TRBV12-3/TRBV12-4; CDR3aa: CASSLLRDQPQHF; CDR3nt: TGTGCCAGCAGTTTACTACGGGACCAGCCCCAGCATTTT
len: 13; abundance: NA; j_gene: TRBJ2-7; d_gene: TRBD2; v_gene: TRBV5-1; CDR3aa: CASSGSREAEQYF; CDR3nt: TGCGCCAGCAGTGGTTCGCGGGAGGCCGAGCAGTACTTC
len: 16; abundance: NA; j_gene: TRBJ2-6; d_gene: NA; v_gene: TRBV18; CDR3aa: CASSPTQGSGANVLTF; CDR3nt: TGTGCCAGCTCACCAACCCAGGGGTCTGGGGCCAACGTCCTGACTTTC
len: 14; abundance: NA; j_gene: TRBJ2-1; d_gene: NA; v_gene: TRBV7-3; CDR3aa: CASSLQATYNEQFF; CDR3nt: TGTGCCAGCAGCTTACAGGCTACCTACAATGAGCAGTTCTTC
len: 11; abundance: once; j_gene: TRBJ2-7; d_gene: NA; v_gene: TRBV20-1; CDR3aa: CSASLTGEQYF; CDR3nt: TGCAGTGCTAGTCTTACAGGCGAGCAGTACTTC
len: 14; abundance: NA; j_gene: TRBJ2-7; d_gene: NA; v_gene: TRBV7-9; CDR3aa: CASSLGQTNYEQYF; CDR3nt: TGTGCCAGCAGCTTAGGGCAGACCAACTACGAGCAGTACTTC
len: 13; abundance: NA; j_gene: TRBJ1-2; d_gene: NA; v_gene: TRBV5-4; CDR3aa: CASSLWGSYGYTF; CDR3nt: TGTGCCAGCAGCCTTTGGGGTAGCTATGGCTACACCTTC
len: 14; abundance: NA; j_gene: TRBJ2-1; d_gene: TRBD1; v_gene: TRBV30; CDR3aa: CAWSPGTANNEQFF; CDR3nt: TGTGCCTGGAGTCCAGGGACAGCCAACAATGAGCAGTTCTTC
len: 13; abundance: NA; j_gene: TRBJ2-5; d_gene: NA; v_gene: TRBV29-1; CDR3aa: CSVDFASQETQYF; CDR3nt: TGCAGCGTTGATTTTGCTAGCCAGGAGACCCAGTACTTC
len: 16; abundance: NA; j_gene: TRBJ2-2; d_gene: TRBD1; v_gene: TRBV6-5; CDR3aa: CASSYETGTHTGELFF; CDR3nt: TGTGCCAGCAGTTACGAGACAGGGACCCACACCGGGGAGCTGTTTTTT
len: 11; abundance: NA; j_gene: TRBJ1-6; d_gene: NA; v_gene: TRBV6-6; CDR3aa: CASSPSSPLHF; CDR3nt: TGTGCCAGCAGCCCCTCCTCACCCCTCCACTTT
len: 12; abundance: NA; j_gene: TRBJ2-7; d_gene: TRBD1; v_gene: TRBV10-2; CDR3aa: CASIDRVGEQYF; CDR3nt: TGCGCCAGCATCGACAGGGTAGGCGAGCAGTACTTC